These 25 T cell receptor beta chains originate from one sample sequenced in a study of blood T cells in healthy people across ages. Alongside a J-beta primer mix, a sample-barcoded 5' primer served in a second PCR lasting 7 to 11 cycles. TCRdb analysed the 5' RACE reads with MiXCR anew, one entry per CDR3 protein. The sample records 550,000 to 800,000 distinct CDR3 sequences, roughly 32% being singletons. The sequenced sample consisted of blood. The receptor set was obtained from a woman older than 75 in good health.

This clonotype was detected many times. The V call is TRBV27, the J call TRBJ2-7, with 8 bases fitting TRBD1. The CDR3 runs 13 residues. V was clipped by 6 bases and J by 3 bases; unmatched bases: 4. The germline V gene encodes CDR1 MNHEY and CDR2 SMNVEV (reference sequence). The CDR3 DNA reads as TGTGCCAGCAGAGCTACAGGGGGCTACGAGCAGTACTTC. It is translated as CASRATGGYEQYF.

This clonotype was counted between two and nine times. A clone one base away is much larger, so this may be a read error. The CDR3 reads CASSFSEINEQYF. The CDR3, as DNA: TGTGCCAGCAGCTTTAGCGAAATCAATGAGCAGTACTTC. The chain combines TRBV7-2 with TRBJ2-5, with D possibly being TRBD2 (5 bases). V shed 3 bases and J shed 11 bases, with 16 bases lying between them. Germline CDR1 SGHTA, CDR2 FQGNSA. The CDR3 is made up of 13 amino acids.

This clonotype has ten or more counts. The chain recombines TRBV11-2 with TRBJ2-3, with D unresolved. Germline CDR1 is SGHAT and CDR2 is FQNNGV. The ends were cut back, 1 base at V and 5 bases at J, with 10 bases in the middle. The CDR3 runs 14 residues. The CDR3 coding sequence is TGTGCCAGCAGCTTAGGGCGGAATATAGATACGCAGTATTTT. Residues: CASSLGRNIDTQYF.

The gene calls are TRBV5-1 and TRBJ2-3, with 13 bases lining up with TRBD2. V was clipped by 4 bases and J by 4 bases; unmatched bases: 12. Germline V CDR1 and CDR2: SGHRS, YFSETQ. This CDR3 region has 18 residues. The chain's CDR3 is CASSLQLAGGPVPDTQYF. CDR3 DNA sequence: TGCGCCAGCAGCCTCCAACTAGCGGGAGGGCCTGTTCCAGATACGCAGTATTTT.

This clonotype was observed many times. This sequence joins TRBV10-3 and TRBJ2-1; D unclear. This CDR3 spans 14 amino acids. CDR1 is ENHRY and CDR2 is SYGVKD in the germline V gene. The V end was cut by 3 bases, the J end by 0 bases, with 6 bases between. CDR3 in amino acids: CAISDSISYNEQFF. CDR3 DNA: TGTGCCATCAGTGATTCGATCTCCTACAATGAGCAGTTCTTC.

In this sample, this clonotype turned up many times. V is TRBV4-3 and J is TRBJ2-1; D possibly corresponds to TRBD2 (6 bases). V lost 2 bases to trimming and J lost 7 bases, with 15 bases between them. Germline CDR1 is LGHNA and CDR2 is YSLEER. The CDR3 covers 15 residues. This CDR3 is CASSQNRLRENEQFF. CDR3 DNA sequence: TGCGCCAGCAGCCAAAACAGGTTACGGGAGAATGAGCAGTTCTTC.

Details on this clonotype: At one end, the junction sequence differs from germline, possibly due to a read error. The chain couples TRBV18 to TRBJ2-2; D is undetermined. This CDR3 has 15 residues. CDR1 KGHSH and CDR2 LQKENI come from the germline V gene. The CDR3 spells CASSLGSDNIGELFF. The CDR3 DNA reads as TGTGCCAGCTCACTAGGATCAGACAACATCGGGGAGCTGTTTTTT.

In its sample, this clonotype was seen many times. The genes are TRBV3-1 and TRBJ1-1; 8 positions match TRBD1. The CDR3 loop spans 14 amino acids. V trimming: 7 bases; J trimming: 1 base; junction bases outside the gene matches: 5. Germline lookup yields CDR1 LGHDT and CDR2 YNNKEL (reference sequence). CDR3 in amino acids: CASTPGTGNTEAFF. The CDR3 bases are TGTGCCAGCACTCCCGGGACAGGGAACACTGAAGCTTTCTTT.

This chain connects TRBV7-2 to TRBJ1-5; D perhaps matches TRBD1 (6 bases). The CDR3 loop spans 15 amino acids. Germline V CDR1 and CDR2: SGHTA, FQGNSA. The V gene lost 6 bases and the J gene lost 1 base, with 13 bases spanning the gap. CDR3 protein: CASSSGEMSNQPQHF. CDR3 nucleotides: TGTGCCAGCAGTTCAGGGGAAATGAGCAATCAGCCCCAGCATTTT. The full variable domain, its missing parts supplied by reference TRBV7-2 and TRBJ1-5, is GAGVSQSPSNKVTEKGKDVELRCDPISGHTALYWYRQSLGQGLEFLIYFQGNSAPDKSGLPSDRFSAERTGGSVSTLTIQRTQQEDSAVYLCASSSGEMSNQPQHFGDGTRLSIL.

There are many counts of this clonotype. This sequence joins TRBV12-3 or TRBV12-4 and TRBJ1-1; tentatively, D is TRBD1 (5 bases). Trimming removed 6 bases from V and 1 base from J, with 6 bases in between. This CDR3 has 12 residues. The DNA of the CDR3 is TGTGCCAGCAGGGGACGGAACACTGAAGCTTTCTTT. Translation gives CASRGRNTEAFF.

With respect to this clonotype: A much larger clone differs from this one at a single base, so this may be a read error. The genes are TRBV7-9 and TRBJ1-1; D perhaps matches TRBD1 (6 bases). Germline CDR1 reads SEHNR; CDR2 reads FQNEAQ (reference sequence). The V end lost 4 bases, the J end lost 3 bases, and 18 bases lay between the germline ends. This CDR3 contains 16 residues. The CDR3 DNA is TGTGCCAGCAGCTCCAGCGGCCAGGGGATGGACACTGAAGCTTTCTTT. This translates into CASSSSGQGMDTEAFF.

The chain combines TRBV6-1 with TRBJ2-5; 9 bases match TRBD2. The V gene's germline CDR1 is MNHNS and CDR2 SASEGT. The CDR3 extends over 15 amino acids. J gave up 11 bases and V 8 bases, and 18 bases lay outside the gene matches. The CDR3 nucleotides are TGTGCCAGCCCCGAGCGGGGGGAATATCTCAATGAGCAGTACTTC. It translates to CASPERGEYLNEQYF.

A remark on this clonotype: Compared with germline, one end of the junction differs, possibly owing to a read error. The chain has TRBV6-2 or TRBV6-3 and TRBJ2-1; 7 positions match TRBD1. This CDR3 comprises 16 residues. Germline CDR1 reads MNHEY; CDR2 reads SVGEGT. The CDR3 loop is CANSGTATLRCNEQFF. DNA for the CDR3: TGTGCCAACAGTGGGACAGCTACATTAAGGTGCAATGAGCAGTTCTTC.

The V and J genes are TRBV30 and TRBJ1-1; D call uncertain. Germline lookup yields CDR1 GTSNPN and CDR2 SVGIG (reference sequence). The CDR3 is made up of 10 amino acids. Trimming pared 1 base from V and 7 bases from J, leaving 4 bases between. CDR3 nucleotides: TGTGCCTGGAGTGGAAGTGAAGCTTTCTTT. As protein: CAWSGSEAFF.

On this clonotype: This may be a read error: a much more frequent sequence differs by one nucleotide. The CDR3 loop reads CASSERESHNEQFF. In DNA form, the CDR3 reads TGTGCCAGCAGTGAAAGAGAGTCCCACAATGAGCAGTTCTTC. This chain uses TRBV2 with TRBJ2-1, with D hard to call. Between the trimmed V and J ends, which lost 2 bases and 5 bases, there was a span of 10 bases. Germline V gene sequence: CDR1 SNHLY, CDR2 FYNNEI. CDR3 length equals 14 residues.

This clonotype turned up a few times. The chain employs TRBV20-1 and TRBJ1-4; D is perhaps TRBD1 (5 bases). Trimming shortened V by 4 bases and J by 8 bases, and 14 bases separated the two germline ends. Per the germline V gene, CDR1 is DFQATT and CDR2 is SNEGSKA (reference sequence). The CDR3 is 13 residues long. The CDR3 loop reads CSAMGGLGEKLFF. The CDR3 DNA is TGCAGTGCTATGGGGGGTTTGGGAGAAAAACTGTTTTTT.

In this sample, this clonotype turned up a few times. Possible read error: a much larger clone is one base away. This chain connects TRBV6-2 or TRBV6-3 to TRBJ2-7; D gene unclear. V was trimmed by 6 bases and J by 7 bases, leaving 19 bases between them. Per germline, CDR1 MNHEY and CDR2 SVGEGT. The CDR3 is made up of 14 amino acids. CDR3 in DNA: TGTGCCAGCAGGCCCCCCCAGGCAAGTGGTGAGCAGTACTTC. Protein sequence: CASRPPQASGEQYF.

In regard to this clonotype: This could be a read error, since a much larger clone is one nucleotide away. V gene TRBV12-3 or TRBV12-4 combines with J gene TRBJ2-3; 7 positions agree with TRBD2. The CDR3 has 15 residues. The trim removed 6 bases at V and 4 bases at J, leaving 10 bases unmatched. CDR3 residues: CASRTSWVGADTQYF. CDR3 sequence (DNA): TGTGCCAGCAGGACTAGCTGGGTGGGTGCAGATACGCAGTATTTT.

There are many counts of this clonotype. The chain combines TRBV5-1 with TRBJ2-7; D may be TRBD2 (5 bases). The V gene lost 7 bases and the J gene lost 5 bases, with 16 bases spanning the gap. There are 13 residues in the CDR3. The V gene's germline CDR1 is SGHRS and CDR2 YFSETQ. The CDR3, as DNA: TGCGCCAGCTCCCGGGCGGGCGACGACGAGCAGTACTTC. This sequence encodes CASSRAGDDEQYF.

The rearrangement uses TRBV7-9 and TRBJ1-6, with D maybe TRBD1 (6 bases). The CDR3 loop spans 14 amino acids. CDR1 and CDR2 (germline): SEHNR, FQNEAQ (reference sequence). Trimming took 4 bases from V and 9 from J, leaving 13 bases between them. The CDR3 protein is CASSSGGQGSPLHF. Written as DNA, the CDR3 is TGTGCCAGCAGCTCCGGGGGGCAGGGTTCACCCCTCCACTTT.

This clonotype came up a few times. The chain has TRBV9 and TRBJ2-1; possibly TRBD1 for D (5 bases). There are 15 residues in the CDR3. Germline CDR1 is SGDLS and CDR2 is YYNGEE. Trimming stripped 2 bases from V and 7 bases from J, with 16 bases between. The CDR3: CASSVRRAGRNEQFF. CDR3 coding DNA: TGTGCCAGCAGCGTTCGCCGGGCAGGGCGGAATGAGCAGTTCTTC.

There are many counts of this clonotype. The V and J genes are TRBV4-1 and TRBJ2-7; 9 positions match TRBD1. This CDR3 spans 15 amino acids. Trimming at V came to 1 base and at J to 5 bases, leaving 6 bases not matched to a gene. Germline CDR1 is MGHRA and CDR2 is YSYEKL. In nucleotides, the CDR3 is TGCGCCAGCAGCCAAGGACCACAGGGGGCCCACGAGCAGTACTTC. The encoded protein is CASSQGPQGAHEQYF.

This clonotype was counted a single time. V usage is TRBV10-3 and J usage is TRBJ2-6; D is undetermined. Germline V gene sequence: CDR1 ENHRY, CDR2 SYGVKD. V shed 0 bases and J shed 0 bases, with 3 bases lying between them. The CDR3 is 15 amino acids. The CDR3 DNA follows: TGTGCCATCAGTGAGTCTGGCTCTGGGGCCAACGTCCTGACTTTC. The encoded protein is CAISESGSGANVLTF.

This clonotype was observed many times. CDR3 in amino acids: CSARDAGGGYNEQFF. Written as DNA, the CDR3 is TGCAGTGCTAGAGATGCGGGAGGGGGCTACAATGAGCAGTTCTTC. V gene TRBV20-1 combines with J gene TRBJ2-1; TRBD2 aligns across 9 bases. CDR1 is DFQATT, CDR2 SNEGSKA, per germline (reference sequence). The CDR3 is made up of 15 amino acids. J lost 3 bases, V lost 0 bases, and 3 bases had no gene match.

V gene TRBV4-2 combines with J gene TRBJ2-3; the match to TRBD2 covers 13 bases. V trimming: 0 bases; J trimming: 0 bases; junction bases outside the gene matches: 9. CDR1 LGHNA and CDR2 YNFKEQ come from the germline V gene. The CDR3 contains 20 residues. CDR3 amino acids: CASSQDPGLAGPASTDTQYF. For the CDR3, the DNA is TGTGCCAGCAGCCAAGATCCGGGACTAGCGGGGCCCGCTAGCACAGATACGCAGTATTTT.